What follows is one T cell receptor beta chain and its context. What this receptor recognizes is not known. No much larger clone is present one base from it, and per-base qualities are unavailable. This sample is drawn from a study of siplizumab effects on memory and regulatory T cells (dated 2019 in TCRdb). As for the study more broadly: The effect of the anti-CD2 antibody siplizumab on alloreactive T-cell subsets was examined in allogeneic mixed lymphocyte reactions constructed from human PBMCs.

What the research found in general, with its limitations: Unstimulated naive T cells appeared to be more diverse than memory T cells, and naive cells seemed to make a substantial contribution to the alloresponse. No functional confirmation was obtained for the suppressive function of proliferating Tregs from siplizumab cultures. About 75-96% of proliferating CD4+ or CD8+ clones could not be given a naive or memory phenotype. Siplizumab significantly reduced the cumulative frequency of alloreactive sequences traceable to unstimulated CD4+ memory T cells. Sequences below about 10^-5 frequency were poorly captured, so only a minor fraction of alloreactive clones could be mapped to unstimulated subsets. In reactions with siplizumab, an average of about 75% of mappable alloreactive CD4+ clones were Treg-derived, compared with 26.9% in control reactions.

The receptor library was made with the immunoSEQ multiplex PCR assay. Each sample had roughly 100,000 TCR templates assayed by the deep sequencing platform. Genomic DNA extracted from sorted T cells was used for TCRbeta CDR3 sequencing. Per the authors' processing: Clonal analysis of TCRbeta CDR3 data was done in the R programming language. Comparing unstimulated samples against CFSE-low samples taken after the reaction was how alloreactive CD4+ and CD8+ clones were defined. Alloreactive CD4+ clones were assigned to regulatory or non-regulatory origin by matching sequences to sorted unstimulated Treg and non-Treg repertoires. TCRdb re-hosts the immuneACCESS table, in-frame sequences only. Its copies lack some clones; in the studies checked, an unresolved V gene accounts for under half of them, and the cause for the rest is not known. That table supplies the V and J calls and clone size; D and trimming were determined from the DNA. Here the sample has more than 45,000 clones; 95% to 97% occur a single time. Of the sample, 0.64% is held by the ten largest clones.

In addition, sequencing in three donor pairs included unstimulated CD8+ effector memory subsets alongside CD4+ naive, CD8+ naive, CD8+ TEMRA and CD4+ memory subsets. Sorted unstimulated T cells and proliferating T cells recovered from mixed lymphocyte reactions were subjected to TCRbeta CDR3 sequencing. Fresh whole blood from ten HLA-typed healthy donors was used as the source from which PBMCs were isolated. The specimen was naive CD4+ T cells sorted from blood. The cell subset or site tag for this specimen amounts to: unstimulated naive T cells. The receptor was isolated from a human donor in good health.

The CDR3 reads as follows: CASSTAGGSYEQYF. The sequenced DNA is TGTGCCAGTAGTACGGCAGGGGGCTCCTACGAGCAGTACTTC. The sequence is built from TRBV19 and TRBJ2-7, with TRBD1 matching 7 junction bases. CDR1 and CDR2 are read off the germline V gene (reference sequence) as LNHDA and SQIVND. The germline V and J ends show losses of 4 bases and 0 bases respectively, and no gene match explains 3 bases of the junction. From the cysteine up to the phenylalanine, the CDR3 has a length of 14 residues. The only DNA kept is the CDR3, 42 bases in frame from the first base.